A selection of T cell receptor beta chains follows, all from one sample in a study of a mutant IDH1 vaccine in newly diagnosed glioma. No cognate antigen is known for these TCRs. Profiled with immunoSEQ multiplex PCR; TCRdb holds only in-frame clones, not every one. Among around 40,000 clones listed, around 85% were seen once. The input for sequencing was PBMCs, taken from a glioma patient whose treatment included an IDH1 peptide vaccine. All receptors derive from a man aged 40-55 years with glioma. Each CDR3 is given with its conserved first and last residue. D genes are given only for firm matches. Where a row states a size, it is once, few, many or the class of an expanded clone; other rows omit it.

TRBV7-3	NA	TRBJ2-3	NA	TGTGCCAGCAGCTTAATCCCCAGGGCAGATACGCAGTATTTT	CASSLIPRADTQYF
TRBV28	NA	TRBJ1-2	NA	TGTGCCAGCACCTTTCCAGGGACTGGTGGCTACACCTTC	CASTFPGTGGYTF
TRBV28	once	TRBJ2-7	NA	TGTGCCAGCATCGGCAGGCCTCGTTACGAGCAGTACTTC	CASIGRPRYEQYF
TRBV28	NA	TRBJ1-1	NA	TGTGCCAGCAGGACCGTTGAAGCTTTCTTT	CASRTVEAFF
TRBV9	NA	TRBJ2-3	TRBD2	TGTGCCAGCAGCGTAGCTAGCGGGCCAAATACGCAGTATTTT	CASSVASGPNTQYF
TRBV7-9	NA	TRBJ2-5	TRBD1	TGTGCCAGCAGGAAATTAGACAGGGCCCAAGAGACCCAGTACTTC	CASRKLDRAQETQYF
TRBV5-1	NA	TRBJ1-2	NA	TGTGCCAGCAGCTTAGGCAGGGTGGTCTATGGCTACACCTTC	CASSLGRVVYGYTF
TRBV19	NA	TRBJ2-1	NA	TGTGCCAGTAGTATAATTGACGGGAGCTCCTACAATGAGCAGTTCTTC	CASSIIDGSSYNEQFF
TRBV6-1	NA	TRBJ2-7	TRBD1	TGTGCCAGCAGTGAATCCGACAGGGGTGGCTACGAGCAGTACTTC	CASSESDRGGYEQYF
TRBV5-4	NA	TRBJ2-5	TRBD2	TGTGCCAGCAGCTGGGGACTAGCGGGAGAAGAGACCCAGTACTTC	CASSWGLAGEETQYF
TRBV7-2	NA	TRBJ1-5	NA	TGTGCCAGCAGCTTAGACAGCAATCAGCCCCAGCATTTT	CASSLDSNQPQHF
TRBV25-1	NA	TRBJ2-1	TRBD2	TGTGCCAGCAGTCTCCCGGGGCTAGCGGGAGAATTTCGGTTCTTC	CASSLPGLAGEFRFF
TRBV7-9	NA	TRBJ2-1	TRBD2	TGTGCCAGCAGCTTTGCGGGGGACTACAATGAGCAGTTCTTC	CASSFAGDYNEQFF
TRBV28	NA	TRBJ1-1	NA	TGTGCCAGCAGTTTTAAGGCCACCACTGAAGCTTTCTTT	CASSFKATTEAFF
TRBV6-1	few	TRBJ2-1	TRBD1	TGTGCCAGCACAGAGGGGGCGTTCAACAATGAGCAGTTCTTC	CASTEGAFNNEQFF
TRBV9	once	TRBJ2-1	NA	TGTGCCAGCAGCGTAGTAGCATCCTACAATGAGCAGTTCTTC	CASSVVASYNEQFF
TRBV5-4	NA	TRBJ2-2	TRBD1	TGTGCCAGCAGCGAGACAGGGGGCTTCACCGGGGAGCTGTTTTTT	CASSETGGFTGELFF
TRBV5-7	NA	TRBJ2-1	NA	TGTGCCAGCAGCCCCACCTCGGATGAGCAGTTCTTC	CASSPTSDEQFF
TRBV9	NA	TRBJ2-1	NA	TGTGCCAGCAGCGTAGACAGCGTGGGGTACACTGAGCAGTTCTTC	CASSVDSVGYTEQFF
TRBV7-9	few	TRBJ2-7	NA	TGTGCCAGCAGGCAAAGTCCCGGTAGCCTAGTGCAGTACTTC	CASRQSPGSLVQYF
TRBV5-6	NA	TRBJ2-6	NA	TGTGCCAGCAGCTTGAATACTGGGAGTGGGGCCAACGTCCTGACTTTC	CASSLNTGSGANVLTF
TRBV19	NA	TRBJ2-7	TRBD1	TGTGCCAGTAGTTCGGACAGGTTCTACGAGCAGTACTTC	CASSSDRFYEQYF
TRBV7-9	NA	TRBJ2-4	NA	TGTGCCAGCAGCTACGCCAGGGGTTCCAAAAACATTCAGTACTTC	CASSYARGSKNIQYF
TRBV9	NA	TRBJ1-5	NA	TGTGCCAGCAGCCCCGTTGGGTCCCAGGGTCAGCCCCAGCATTTT	CASSPVGSQGQPQHF
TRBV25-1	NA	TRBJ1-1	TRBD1	TGTGCCAGCAGTCGGGCAGGGGGGACTGAAGCTTTCTTT	CASSRAGGTEAFF
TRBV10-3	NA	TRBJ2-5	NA	TGTGCCATCAGTGAGCCCCTCGAGACCCAGTACTTC	CAISEPLETQYF
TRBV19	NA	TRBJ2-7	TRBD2	TGTGCCAGTAGTATGGGTCGGGCTAGCGGGAGGCCCTCCTACGAGCAGTACTTC	CASSMGRASGRPSYEQYF
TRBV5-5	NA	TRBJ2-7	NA	TGTGCCAGCAGCGGCTCAGTAGAGCAGTACTTC	CASSGSVEQYF